The present T cell receptor (beta chain) was sequenced within a study of T cell repertoires in cytomegalovirus infection. There are many counts of this clonotype. The CDR3 runs 17 residues. Trimming pared 3 bases from V and 1 base from J, leaving 13 bases between. The germline V gene has CDR1 SGHTA and CDR2 FQGNSA. TCRdb ran MiXCR on the reads and lists one entry per CDR3 protein. The data show a few hundred thousand distinct CDR3 sequences, about a sixth seen once. V gene TRBV7-2 combines with J gene TRBJ2-6; D uncertain. The sample was PBMCs. The origin of this receptor is a human donor in good health (CMV status not recorded). Some clones in this sample may be carry-over from other donors' samples. The CDR3 loop is CASSLTLRASGANVLTF. For the CDR3, the DNA is TGTGCCAGCAGCTTGACCCTACGGGCGTCTGGGGCCAACGTCCTGACTTTC.